This TCR beta chain was documented in a study of cytomegalovirus exposure and HLA in healthy donors. Study summary: Earlier, 90 million to 140 million unique TCR beta sequences were recovered from about 200 million T cells by an analysis.

The PCR had 60 Vbeta and 13 Jbeta primers. Here immunoSEQ multiplex PCR was the method, and the copy in TCRdb shows in-frame clones only, minus some. The table lists 95,000 to 100,000 clones, approximately 74% of them singletons, with about 1.9% in the top ten. Study results and caveats: Later genetic work tied a missense DCLRE1C variant to beta-chain V and J trimming. More clonal expansion characterized HLA-associated TCR beta chains than equally common others in a later analysis.

Regarding this clone: What it recognizes is unknown.

Germline CDR1 and CDR2: GTSNPN and SVGIG (reference sequence). The V and J ends lost 3 bases and 3 bases respectively, with 9 bases between them. The CDR3 extends over 13 amino acids. The donors were healthy bone marrow donors. The chain couples TRBV30 to TRBJ1-5; maybe TRBD1 (6 bases). Sequenced input: PBMCs. The receptor was isolated from a middle-aged woman in good health and CMV-seronegative. The CDR3 protein is CAWRGDINQPQHF. For the CDR3, the DNA is TGTGCCTGGAGGGGGGACATCAATCAGCCCCAGCATTTT.